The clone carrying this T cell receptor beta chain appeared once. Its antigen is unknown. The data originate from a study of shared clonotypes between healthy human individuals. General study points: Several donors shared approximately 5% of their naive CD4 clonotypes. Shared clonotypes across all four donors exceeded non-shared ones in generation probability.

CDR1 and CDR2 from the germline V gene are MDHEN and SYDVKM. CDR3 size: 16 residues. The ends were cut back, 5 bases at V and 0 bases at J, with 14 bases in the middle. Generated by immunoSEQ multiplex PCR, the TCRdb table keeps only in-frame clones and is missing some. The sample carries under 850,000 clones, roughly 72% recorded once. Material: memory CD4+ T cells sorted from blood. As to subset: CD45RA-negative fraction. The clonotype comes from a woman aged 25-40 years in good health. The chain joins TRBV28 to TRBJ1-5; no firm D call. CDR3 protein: CASSPIEQYSNQPQHF. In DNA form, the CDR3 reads TGTGCCAGCAGTCCAATAGAACAGTATAGCAATCAGCCCCAGCATTTT.